The 22 T cell receptor beta chains below were found in one sample sequenced in a study of blood T cell repertoires in COVID-19. Data came from immunoSEQ multiplex PCR; TCRdb stores just in-frame clones and leaves some out. This sample has fewer than 500,000 clones, with 70% to 90% found just once. The sample comprised PBMCs or T cells enriched from blood (not recorded which). These receptors were obtained from a young woman with acute COVID-19.

The chain carries TRBV3-1 (or the pseudogene TRBV3-2) and TRBJ2-1; D is unresolved. V lost 2 bases, J lost 9 bases, and 8 bases lay in between. This CDR3 has 12 residues. From germline, CDR1 is LGHDT and CDR2 YNNKEL (reference sequence). CDR3 sequence reads: CASSQLSSEQFF. The CDR3 coding sequence is TGTGCCAGCAGCCAACTCTCGAGTGAGCAGTTCTTC.

This chain links TRBV25-1 with TRBJ1-2, with 8 bases aligning to TRBD1. The V gene end was trimmed by 3 bases and the J gene end by 5 bases; junction bases not matched to a gene: 11. The CDR3 covers 16 residues. Looked up from germline, CDR1 is MGHDK and CDR2 is SYGVNS. CDR3 protein: CASSDPFDRGWYGYTF. The CDR3 region has the DNA TGTGCCAGCAGTGACCCCTTCGACAGGGGTTGGTATGGCTACACCTTC.

V gene TRBV10-1 combines with J gene TRBJ2-1; 9 bases are a match to TRBD1. The germline gives CDR1 WNHNN, CDR2 SYGVQD (reference sequence). V lost 0 bases and J lost 8; bases outside the gene matches: 8. CDR3 size: 16 residues. In nucleotides, the CDR3 is TGCGCCAGCAGTGAGTCGGCGGGGACAGGGTCCCATGAGCAGTTCTTC. Amino acid sequence: CASSESAGTGSHEQFF.

This clone has just a few counts. This rearrangement joins TRBV7-2 to TRBJ1-3, with 8 nucleotides matching TRBD1. This CDR3 spans 15 amino acids. CDR1 and CDR2 (germline): SGHTA, FQGNSA. V was pared by 4 bases and J by 4 bases, with 6 bases of the junction left unmatched. The DNA for the CDR3 is TGTGCCAGCAGCTCTTTGGACAGGGTCGGAAACACCATATATTTT. It specifies CASSSLDRVGNTIYF.

The rearrangement joins TRBV24-1 to TRBJ2-3; a weak D match, TRBD1 (5 bases). This CDR3 region has 14 residues. Germline values: CDR1 KGHDR, CDR2 SFDVKD. Between the trimmed V and J ends, which lost 3 bases and 0 bases, there was a span of 6 bases. The CDR3 coding sequence is TGTGCCACCAGTGATGCAGGGAGCACAGATACGCAGTATTTT. Protein: CATSDAGSTDTQYF.

The chain is built from TRBV4-1 and TRBJ1-1, with TRBD1 matching 7 bases. The CDR3 is made up of 16 amino acids. V trimming: 1 base; J trimming: 1 base; junction bases outside the gene matches: 6. The V gene's germline CDR1 is MGHRA and CDR2 YSYEKL. CDR3 coding DNA: TGCGCCAGCAGCCAAGTACTCGGGACAGCGAACACTGAAGCTTTCTTT. As protein: CASSQVLGTANTEAFF.

The V gene is TRBV12-1, the J gene TRBJ1-2; TRBD1 was called by the table and not checked on the DNA. TRBV12-1 is a pseudogene locus. The CDR3 totals 16 residues. The CDR3 loop is CASSLPRGQGNYGYTF. CDR3 DNA: TGTGCCAGCAGCTTACCCAGGGGGCAGGGGAACTATGGCTACACCTTC.

The chain links TRBV19 to TRBJ1-2; 7 positions agree with TRBD1. CDR1 and CDR2 (germline): LNHDA, SQIVND (reference sequence). With V trimmed by 5 bases and J by 8 bases, 14 bases remained unmatched. This CDR3 region has 15 residues. CDR3 sequence (DNA): TGTGCCAGTAGTCCTTACTCCGGGACAGCTGGGGGCTACACCTTC. It encodes CASSPYSGTAGGYTF.

The chain is built from TRBV5-5 and TRBJ1-4; D is perhaps TRBD1 (6 bases). Germline CDR1 is SGHKS and CDR2 is YYEKEE (reference sequence). CDR3 size: 14 residues. Deletions cut 0 bases from V and 5 bases from J, with 8 bases between. This chain's CDR3 is CASSLGRGNEKLFF. CDR3 DNA: TGTGCCAGCAGCTTGGGCAGGGGCAATGAAAAACTGTTTTTT.

The rearrangement links TRBV7-6 to TRBJ1-5, with a tentative D call TRBD1 (5 bases). The germline CDR1 and CDR2 sequences are SGHVS and FNYEAQ. The CDR3 totals 14 residues. The V end was cut by 5 bases, the J end by 1 base, with 9 bases between. CDR3 in amino acids: CASSPGLSNQPQHF. CDR3 DNA sequence: TGTGCCAGCAGCCCAGGGCTGAGCAATCAGCCCCAGCATTTT. Variable domain in full (rest from reference TRBV7-6 and TRBJ1-5): GAGVSQSPRYKVTKRGQDVALRCDPISGHVSLYWYRQALGQGPEFLTYFNYEAQQDKSGLPNDRFSAERPEGSISTLTIQRTEQRDSAMYRCASSPGLSNQPQHFGDGTRLSIL.

This clone came up a few times. The chain recombines TRBV6-2 or TRBV6-3 with TRBJ1-5, with D perhaps TRBD1 (6 bases). Trimming removed 4 bases at V and 2 bases at J, with 15 bases between. There are 16 residues in the CDR3. Germline V gene data show CDR1 as MNHEY and CDR2 as SVGEGT. This chain's CDR3 is CASSSPGVRGNQPQHF. The CDR3 coding sequence is TGTGCCAGCAGTTCCCCAGGGGTTAGGGGCAATCAGCCCCAGCATTTT.

V usage is TRBV28 and J usage is TRBJ2-5; no clear D. This CDR3 region has 12 residues. Germline V gene data show CDR1 as MDHEN and CDR2 as SYDVKM. Trimming shortened V by 6 bases and J by 3 bases, and 8 bases separated the two germline ends. The CDR3 loop reads CASRSDEETQYF. DNA for the CDR3: TGTGCCAGCAGATCAGATGAAGAGACCCAGTACTTC.

The chain employs TRBV7-9 and TRBJ2-7; maybe TRBD1 (6 bases). The germline gives CDR1 SEHNR, CDR2 FQNEAQ (reference sequence). CDR3 length: 16 amino acids. V was pared by 4 bases and J by 5 bases, with 21 bases between. The CDR3 bases are TGTGCCAGCAGCTCTACAGGGAACTCCGGATACCACGAGCAGTACTTC. Its protein is CASSSTGNSGYHEQYF.

The gene calls are TRBV5-1 and TRBJ2-2; TRBD1 matches 7 bases. Germline V CDR1 and CDR2: SGHRS, YFSETQ. V lost 3 bases, J lost 2 bases, and 4 bases stayed unmatched. The CDR3 sequence is 15 residues long. The CDR3 sequence: CASSWGQTNTGELFF. The CDR3 DNA is TGCGCCAGCAGCTGGGGACAGACCAACACCGGGGAGCTGTTTTTT.

A note on this clone: The sample carries other DNA sequences with the same CDR3. CDR3 sequence reads: CASSLGGLAGGNEQFF. In nucleotides, the CDR3 is TGTGCCAGCAGCTTAGGGGGACTAGCGGGAGGCAATGAGCAGTTCTTC. The chain couples TRBV7-9 to TRBJ2-1, with TRBD2 identical over 15 bases. The CDR3 is 16 residues long. The V gene's germline CDR1 is SEHNR and CDR2 FQNEAQ (reference sequence). The junction had 1 base not matched to a gene; V was cut back by 1 base and J by 6 bases.

In regard to this clone: Other DNA sequences from this sample encode an identical CDR3 as well. The rearrangement joins TRBV5-1 to TRBJ2-2; 8 nucleotides line up with TRBD1. The CDR3 length is 15 residues. The V and J ends lost 3 bases and 1 base, in that order; junction bases with no gene match: 2. The V gene's germline CDR1 is SGHRS and CDR2 YFSETQ. CDR3 bases: TGCGCCAGCAGCTCCGGACAGGGGAACACCGGGGAGCTGTTTTTT. This encodes CASSSGQGNTGELFF. Drawing the rest from reference TRBV5-1 and TRBJ2-2, the complete variable domain is KAGVTQTPRYLIKTRGQQVTLSCSPISGHRSVSWYQQTPGQGLQFLFEYFSETQRNKGNFPGRFSGRQFSNSRSEMNVSTLELGDSALYLCASSSGQGNTGELFFGEGSRLTVL.

The chain combines TRBV2 with TRBJ1-1; the D gene is possibly TRBD1 (6 bases). The CDR3 is made up of 14 amino acids. Trimming took off 1 base at V and 10 bases at J, with 16 bases between the two ends. Germline V gene data show CDR1 as SNHLY and CDR2 as FYNNEI. CDR3 sequence: CASSEDRVVDGAFF. The CDR3 DNA is TGTGCCAGCAGTGAAGACAGGGTTGTTGATGGAGCTTTCTTT.

The chain is built from TRBV6-2 or TRBV6-3 and TRBJ1-1, with D possibly being TRBD1 (6 bases). The germline CDR1 and CDR2 sequences are MNHEY and SVGEGT. The V and J ends lost 0 bases and 6 bases respectively, with 14 bases between them. The CDR3 has 15 residues. The CDR3 DNA reads TGTGCCAGCAGTTACTCGAAAAGGGGGAGCGCTGAAGCTTTCTTT. Residues: CASSYSKRGSAEAFF.

The chain uses TRBV7-6 and TRBJ1-1; possibly TRBD1 for D (5 bases). V lost 8 bases to trimming and J lost 4 bases, with 14 bases between them. Germline-derived CDR1 and CDR2 are SGHVS and FNYEAQ. This CDR3 has 13 amino acids. Here the CDR3 reads CASSGLIGTEAFF. In DNA form, the CDR3 reads TGTGCCAGCTCAGGGCTCATTGGCACTGAAGCTTTCTTT.

This rearrangement joins TRBV7-9 to TRBJ1-4; D unclear. Trimming removed 2 bases from V and 5 bases from J, with 15 bases in between. This CDR3 has 16 residues. CDR1 SEHNR and CDR2 FQNEAQ come from the germline V gene (reference sequence). The CDR3 bases are TGTGCCAGCAGCTTATTGAAGGCGGGCGTCAATGAAAAACTGTTTTTT. Protein product: CASSLLKAGVNEKLFF.

The genes are TRBV13 and TRBJ1-6; D not certain. CDR1 is PRHDT and CDR2 is FYEKMQ in the germline V gene (reference sequence). CDR3 length: 14 amino acids. Trimming removed 0 bases from V and 8 bases from J, with 8 bases in between. DNA of the CDR3: TGTGCCAGCAGCTTAGGCCTAAAAGATTCACCCCTCCACTTT. Translated: CASSLGLKDSPLHF.

A single count supports this clone. This rearrangement joins TRBV14 to TRBJ2-5, with TRBD2 matching over 15 bases. Unmatched junction bases numbered 11, after V lost 3 bases and J lost 0 bases. The CDR3 has 20 amino acids. Germline V lookup: CDR1 SGHDN, CDR2 FVKESK. CDR3 sequence (DNA): TGTGCCAGCAGCCACCCTGCGGGACTAGCGGGAGGACTGTACCAAGAGACCCAGTACTTC. Its translation: CASSHPAGLAGGLYQETQYF.